This note documents a single TCR beta chain sequence. No antigen is known for it. Each TRB cDNA library was prepared by 5' RACE (with UMI labels). Using the 5' RACE reads, TCRdb records one entry per CDR3 protein without DNA. The specimen's table records about 120,000 distinct CDR3 sequences. Germline V gene sequence: CDR1 MGHRA, CDR2 YSYEKL. The CDR3 sequence is 12 residues long. The data belong to a study of CXCR3-negative and CXCR3-positive naive CD8 T cells. Study observations and caveats: Most assays were run on fresh PBMCs (CXCR3 expression partially decreased after cryopreservation). TRBV-TRBJ usage was similar across naive CXCR3 subsets but distinct in memory cells. Diversity was high in both naive subsets and much lower in memory cells. Naive cells positive for CXCR3 carried more hydrophobic TRB CDR3s than CXCR3-negative ones.

The source is a human donor in good health. Some clones in this sample may be carry-over from other donors' samples. V is TRBV4-1 and J is TRBJ1-2. Material for sequencing was naive CXCR3- CD8+ T cells from blood. The subset was: CD45RO-CCR7+CD27+CD95- naive CD8+ T cells lacking CXCR3 (TNR3-). CDR3 protein: CASSHGNYGYTF.